These T cell receptor beta chains were read from a single sample in a study of blood T cell repertoires in COVID-19. Profiling relied on immunoSEQ multiplex PCR, and the TCRdb table lists in-frame clones only, not all of them. Among around 25,000 clones listed, 80% to 90% were seen once. The sequenced material came from peripheral blood. These TCRs come from a man between 65 and 85 years old with acute or convalescent COVID-19. Each CDR3 is given with its conserved first and last residue. D genes are given only for firm matches. The size entry is marked missing in some rows and otherwise reads once, few, many or a size class.

DNA | CDR3 | J | size | D | length | V
TGTGCCAGTAGTCCAGGGACAGGGGGATATTCCTACGAGCAGTACTTC | CASSPGTGGYSYEQYF | TRBJ2-7 | - | TRBD1 | 16 | TRBV19
TGTGCCAGCAGCCCCGGGTTTTTTAGCGCCTACGAGCAGTACTTC | CASSPGFFSAYEQYF | TRBJ2-7 | once | - | 15 | TRBV5-4
TGTGCCAGCAGTCCCGACAGGGTATCTTTCCACGAGCAGTACTTC | CASSPDRVSFHEQYF | TRBJ2-7 | - | TRBD1 | 15 | TRBV2
TGTGCCAGCAGTGAAGCGCGGGGGACGTACAATGAGCAGTTCTTC | CASSEARGTYNEQFF | TRBJ2-1 | - | TRBD2 | 15 | TRBV6-1
TGTGCCACCAGCAGACTCCCTGGGGGCGGGTACGAGCAGTACTTC | CATSRLPGGGYEQYF | TRBJ2-7 | few | - | 15 | TRBV15
TGTGCCAGCAGCGGAACAGGGGCCCAGCCCCAGCATTTT | CASSGTGAQPQHF | TRBJ1-5 | - | TRBD1 | 13 | TRBV7-9
TGTGCCAGCAGCTTAGATCCTGGGCTTACGTTCTACGAGCAGTACTTC | CASSLDPGLTFYEQYF | TRBJ2-7 | - | - | 16 | TRBV11-2
TGTGCCAGCAGTCAGAGGGATCGGTACGCTGAAGCTTTCTTT | CASSQRDRYAEAFF | TRBJ1-1 | - | - | 14 | TRBV14
TGTGCCAGCTCGCCCCCAGGGATCAACACTGAAGCTTTCTTT | CASSPPGINTEAFF | TRBJ1-1 | - | - | 14 | TRBV5-4
TGTGCCAGCACTCCCACTAGCGGGAGTCACAATGAGCAGTTCTTC | CASTPTSGSHNEQFF | TRBJ2-1 | few | TRBD2 | 15 | TRBV28
TGCGCCAGCAGCCTTCCCCCCCTAGCGGGCCAAGAGACCCAGTACTTC | CASSLPPLAGQETQYF | TRBJ2-5 | - | TRBD2 | 16 | TRBV5-1
TGTGCCAGCAGCTTTCAGGGGGACACTGAAGCTTTCTTT | CASSFQGDTEAFF | TRBJ1-1 | - | TRBD1 | 13 | TRBV7-9
TGCGCCAGCAGTCGGGACAACAATCAGCCCCAGCATTTT | CASSRDNNQPQHF | TRBJ1-5 | - | - | 13 | TRBV10-1